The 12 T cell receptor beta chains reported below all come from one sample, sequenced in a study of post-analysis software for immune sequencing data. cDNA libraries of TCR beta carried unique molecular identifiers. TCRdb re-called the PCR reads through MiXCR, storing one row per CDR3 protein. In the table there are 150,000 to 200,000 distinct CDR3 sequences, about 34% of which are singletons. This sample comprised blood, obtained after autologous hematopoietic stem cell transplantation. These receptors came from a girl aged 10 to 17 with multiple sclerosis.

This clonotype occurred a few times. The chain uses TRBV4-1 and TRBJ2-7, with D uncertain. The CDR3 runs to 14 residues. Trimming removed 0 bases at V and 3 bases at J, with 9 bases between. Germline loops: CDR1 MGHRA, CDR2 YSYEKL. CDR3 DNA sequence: TGCGCCAGCAGCCAAGATGGGCGCCGCTACGAGCAGTACTTC. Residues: CASSQDGRRYEQYF.

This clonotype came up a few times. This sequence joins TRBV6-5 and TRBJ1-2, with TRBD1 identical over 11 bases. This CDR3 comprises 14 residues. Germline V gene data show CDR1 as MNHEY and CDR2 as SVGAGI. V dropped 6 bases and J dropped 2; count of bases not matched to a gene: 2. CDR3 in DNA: TGTGCCAGCAGCCGGGACAGGGGGAACTATGGCTACACCTTC. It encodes CASSRDRGNYGYTF.

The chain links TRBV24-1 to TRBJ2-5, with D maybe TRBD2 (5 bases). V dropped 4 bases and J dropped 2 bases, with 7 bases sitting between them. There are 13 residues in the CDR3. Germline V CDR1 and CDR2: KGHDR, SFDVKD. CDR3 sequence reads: CATSETGQETQYF. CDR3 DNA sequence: TGTGCCACCAGTGAAACGGGGCAAGAGACCCAGTACTTC.

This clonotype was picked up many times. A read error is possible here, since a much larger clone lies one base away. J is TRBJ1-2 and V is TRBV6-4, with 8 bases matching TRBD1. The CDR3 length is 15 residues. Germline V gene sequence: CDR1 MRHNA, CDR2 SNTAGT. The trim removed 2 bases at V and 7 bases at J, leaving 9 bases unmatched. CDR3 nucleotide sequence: TGTGCCAGCAGTGACACCCCACAGGGGGGAGGTGGCTACACCTTC. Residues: CASSDTPQGGGGYTF.

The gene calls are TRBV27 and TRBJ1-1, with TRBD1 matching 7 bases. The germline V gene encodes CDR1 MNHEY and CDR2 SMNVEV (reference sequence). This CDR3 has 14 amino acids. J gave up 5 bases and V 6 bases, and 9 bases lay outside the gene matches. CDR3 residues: CASREQGLGTEAFF. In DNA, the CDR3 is TGTGCCAGCAGGGAACAGGGGTTGGGGACTGAAGCTTTCTTT.

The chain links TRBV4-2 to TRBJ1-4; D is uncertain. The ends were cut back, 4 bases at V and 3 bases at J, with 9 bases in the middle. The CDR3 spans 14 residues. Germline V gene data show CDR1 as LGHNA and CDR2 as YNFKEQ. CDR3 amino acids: CASSPLGPNEKLFF. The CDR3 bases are TGTGCCAGCAGCCCCCTTGGGCCTAATGAAAAACTGTTTTTT.

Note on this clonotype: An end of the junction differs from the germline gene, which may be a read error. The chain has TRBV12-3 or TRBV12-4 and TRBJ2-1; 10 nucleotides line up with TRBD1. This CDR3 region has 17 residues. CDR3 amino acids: CATSDLIPGQGRHEQFF. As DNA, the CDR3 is TGTGCCACCAGTGACCTCATACCGGGACAGGGGAGGCATGAGCAGTTCTTC.

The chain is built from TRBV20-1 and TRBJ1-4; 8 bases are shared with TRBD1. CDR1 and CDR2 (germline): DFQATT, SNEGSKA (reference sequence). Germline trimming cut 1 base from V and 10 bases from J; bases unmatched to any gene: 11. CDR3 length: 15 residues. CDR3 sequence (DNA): TGCAGTGCTAGAGCCTCCGGGACAGGTGTGAGAAAACTGTTTTTT. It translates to CSARASGTGVRKLFF.

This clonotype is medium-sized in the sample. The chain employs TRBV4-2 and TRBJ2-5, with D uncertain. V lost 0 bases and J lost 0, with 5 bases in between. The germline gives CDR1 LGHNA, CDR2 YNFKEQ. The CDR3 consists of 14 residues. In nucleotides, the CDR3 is TGTGCCAGCAGCCAAGAACCGGACCAAGAGACCCAGTACTTC. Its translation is CASSQEPDQETQYF.

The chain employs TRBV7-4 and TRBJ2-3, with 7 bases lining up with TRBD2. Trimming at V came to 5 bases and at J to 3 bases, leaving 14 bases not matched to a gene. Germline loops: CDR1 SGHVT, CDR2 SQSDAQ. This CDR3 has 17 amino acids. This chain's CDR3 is CASSHPFRGERTDTQYF. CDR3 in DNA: TGTGCCAGCAGCCACCCGTTTCGGGGGGAGAGGACAGATACGCAGTATTTT.

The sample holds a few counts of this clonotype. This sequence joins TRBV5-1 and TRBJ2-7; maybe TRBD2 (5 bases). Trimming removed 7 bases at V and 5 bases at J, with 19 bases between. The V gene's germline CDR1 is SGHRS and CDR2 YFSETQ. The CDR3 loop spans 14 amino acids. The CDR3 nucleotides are TGCGCCAGCGCTTGGACGGGTGGTAGCGACGAGCAGTACTTC. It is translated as CASAWTGGSDEQYF.

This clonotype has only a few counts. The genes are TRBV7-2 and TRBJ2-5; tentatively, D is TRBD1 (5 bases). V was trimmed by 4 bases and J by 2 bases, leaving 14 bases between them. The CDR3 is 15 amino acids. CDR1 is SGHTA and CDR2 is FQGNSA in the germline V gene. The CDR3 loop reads CASSSTHRKQETQYF. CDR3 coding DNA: TGTGCCAGCAGCTCAACTCACAGGAAACAAGAGACCCAGTACTTC.